A single sample is the source of the 32 T cell receptor beta chains below, sequenced in a study of OX40 agonist ivuxolimab in advanced cancers. Sequencing was performed with immunoSEQ multiplex PCR; in TCRdb, only in-frame clones are kept and a portion is missing. The sample holds some 7,000 clones, roughly 76% seen once. Sample: CD4+ or CD8+ T cells sorted from blood, taken in a trial of the OX40 agonist ivuxolimab. The receptors here all came from an adult with an advanced solid tumor such as melanoma, head and neck, liver or kidney cancer.

The rearrangement joins TRBV2 to TRBJ2-1; TRBD1 aligns across 9 bases. The V segment lost 6 bases and the J segment 0 bases; nucleotides outside the gene matches: 3. From germline, CDR1 is SNHLY and CDR2 FYNNEI. CDR3 size: 15 residues. The CDR3: CASSGTGPSYNEQFF. CDR3 in DNA: TGTGCCAGCAGCGGGACAGGGCCCTCCTACAATGAGCAGTTCTTC.

This chain uses TRBV11-2 with TRBJ1-2, with D uncertain. The CDR3 is 12 amino acids. Trimming took off 1 base at V and 8 bases at J, with 8 bases between the two ends. Per germline, CDR1 SGHAT and CDR2 FQNNGV. The CDR3 DNA follows: TGTGCCAGCAGCTTAGGGGCAAACGGCTACACCTTC. Amino acid sequence: CASSLGANGYTF.

This clone was seen a handful of times. V usage is TRBV13 and J usage is TRBJ2-1, with 16 positions matching TRBD2. CDR1 is PRHDT and CDR2 is FYEKMQ in the germline V gene (reference sequence). With 0 bases clipped from V and 8 bases from J, the junction kept 1 base outside the gene matches. The CDR3 length is 16 residues. The CDR3 protein is CASSLGGTSGGDEQFF. CDR3 nucleotide sequence: TGTGCCAGCAGCTTAGGAGGGACTAGCGGGGGGGATGAGCAGTTCTTC.

This chain joins TRBV30 and TRBJ2-2, with D hard to call. The CDR3 loop spans 12 amino acids. The V gene lost 4 bases and the J gene lost 2 bases, with 5 bases spanning the gap. The germline V gene has CDR1 GTSNPN and CDR2 SVGIG (reference sequence). The CDR3 loop is CAWNRNTGELFF. The CDR3 coding sequence is TGTGCCTGGAATAGAAACACCGGGGAGCTGTTTTTT.

This clone is medium-sized by share. This rearrangement joins TRBV6-1 to TRBJ1-4, with TRBD1 matching over 9 bases. The CDR3 is 15 amino acids. CDR1 and CDR2 (germline): MNHNS, SASEGT. V shed 3 bases and J 8 bases; nucleotides not matched to a gene: 7. For the CDR3, the DNA is TGTGCCAGCAGTGATGGGGGACAGGGTTACGAAAAACTGTTTTTT. Protein sequence: CASSDGGQGYEKLFF.

DNA of the CDR3: TGTGCCAGCAGCGCCGGACAGGGGGCGGATGAGCAGTTCTTC. Protein sequence: CASSAGQGADEQFF. This rearrangement joins TRBV9 to TRBJ2-1, with TRBD1 matching over 11 bases. The CDR3 extends over 14 amino acids. Per the germline V gene, CDR1 is SGDLS and CDR2 is YYNGEE. Unmatched junction bases numbered 4, after V lost 3 bases and J lost 8 bases.

The rearrangement uses TRBV7-9 and TRBJ1-1; D uncertain. The germline V and J ends were trimmed by 1 base and 2 bases, with 11 bases remaining between them. CDR1 is SEHNR, CDR2 FQNEAQ, per germline (reference sequence). The CDR3 contains 15 residues. This chain's CDR3 is CASSLVAGANTEAFF. The CDR3 DNA is TGTGCCAGCAGCTTAGTGGCAGGAGCTAACACTGAAGCTTTCTTT.

The CDR3 here is CASSQVAGAVYNEQFF. As DNA, the CDR3 is TGTGCCAGCAGTCAAGTAGCGGGGGCCGTATACAATGAGCAGTTCTTC. This chain uses TRBV6-1 with TRBJ2-1; 9 positions agree with TRBD2. This CDR3 region has 16 residues. Germline lookup yields CDR1 MNHNS and CDR2 SASEGT. J was trimmed by 4 bases and V by 5 bases; bases with no gene match: 9.

The chain has TRBV5-6 and TRBJ1-1; D ambiguous. CDR3 length: 11 residues. The germline CDR1 and CDR2 sequences are SGHDT and YYEEEE. Between the trimmed V and J ends, which lost 0 bases and 13 bases, there was a span of 10 bases. The CDR3, as DNA: TGTGCCAGCAGCTTGGCCCGAAATGGTTTCTTT. Translation: CASSLARNGFF.

This sequence joins TRBV2 and TRBJ2-1; D possibly matches TRBD1 or TRBD2 (5 bases each). The CDR3 length is 12 residues. Trimming shortened V by 9 bases and J by 4 bases, and 10 bases separated the two germline ends. The germline V gene has CDR1 SNHLY and CDR2 FYNNEI. CDR3 amino acids: CARPGPYNEQFF. In DNA, the CDR3 is TGTGCCAGGCCGGGACCTTACAATGAGCAGTTCTTC.

The rearrangement joins TRBV10-2 to TRBJ2-7; D not certain. CDR1 is WSHSY, CDR2 SAAADI, per germline. The CDR3 sequence is 14 residues long. V gave up 0 bases and J gave up 7 bases, with 13 bases separating them. CDR3 residues: CASSESGMFMEQYF. In DNA form, the CDR3 reads TGCGCCAGCAGTGAGTCGGGGATGTTTATGGAGCAGTACTTC.

The chain is built from TRBV7-9 and TRBJ2-3; D is ambiguous. Germline values: CDR1 SEHNR, CDR2 FQNEAQ (reference sequence). Trimming removed 2 bases at V and 6 bases at J, with 15 bases between. CDR3 length: 15 amino acids. This chain's CDR3 is CASSLRALSIDTQYF. In DNA, the CDR3 is TGTGCCAGCAGCTTACGGGCTCTGAGCATCGATACGCAGTATTTT. The whole variable domain, remainder taken from reference TRBV7-9 and TRBJ2-3, is DTGVSQNPRHKITKRGQNVTFRCDPISEHNRLYWYRQTLGQGPEFLTYFQNEAQLEKSRLLSDRFSAERPKGSFSTLEIQRTEQGDSAMYLCASSLRALSIDTQYFGPGTRLTVL.

Only one count was recorded for this clone. V gene TRBV10-1 combines with J gene TRBJ1-3; no definite D call. The CDR3 sequence is 13 residues long. The V gene lost 3 bases and the J gene lost 1 base, with 4 bases spanning the gap. The germline gives CDR1 WNHNN, CDR2 SYGVQD (reference sequence). Here the CDR3 DNA reads TGCGCCAGCAGTGAAAGATCTGGAAACACCATATATTTT. Translated, it gives CASSERSGNTIYF.

The chain combines TRBV4-1 with TRBJ2-7; the D gene is possibly TRBD2 (6 bases). Germline lookup yields CDR1 MGHRA and CDR2 YSYEKL. Trimming pared 4 bases from V and 7 bases from J, leaving 11 bases between. The CDR3 has 12 amino acids. CDR3 loop: CASSPGGREQYF. The CDR3 DNA reads TGCGCCAGCAGCCCCGGGGGTCGGGAGCAGTACTTC.

The J gene is TRBJ1-1, the V gene TRBV6-5; 9 bases align to TRBD1. The V gene's germline CDR1 is MNHEY and CDR2 SVGAGI. This CDR3 region has 13 residues. Germline trimming cut 6 bases from V and 5 bases from J; bases unmatched to any gene: 4. This CDR3 is CASRMTGGTEAFF. CDR3 coding DNA: TGTGCCAGCAGAATGACAGGGGGAACTGAAGCTTTCTTT.

The chain recombines TRBV19 with TRBJ1-1, with a possible D match to TRBD1 (6 bases). The germline V gene has CDR1 LNHDA and CDR2 SQIVND (reference sequence). Trimming left V 5 bases short and J 2 bases short, with 12 bases between. This CDR3 comprises 14 residues. The CDR3 here is CASSLGQGNTEAFF. The CDR3 DNA reads TGTGCCAGTAGTTTGGGACAAGGTAACACTGAAGCTTTCTTT.

The chain is built from TRBV6-1 and TRBJ1-2; 7 positions agree with TRBD1. This CDR3 comprises 18 residues. Trimming took 3 bases from V and 5 from J; bases not matched to a gene: 18. Germline CDR1 and CDR2: MNHNS and SASEGT. CDR3 amino acids: CASSDRDSYPTYLYGYTF. Written as DNA, the CDR3 is TGTGCCAGCAGTGATAGGGACAGTTACCCCACGTACCTTTATGGCTACACCTTC.

In this sample, this clone turned up once. The V call is TRBV27, the J call TRBJ2-3, with a weak D call TRBD2 (5 bases). This CDR3 has 14 residues. Germline V gives CDR1 MNHEY, CDR2 SMNVEV (reference sequence). The ends were cut back, 2 bases at V and 4 bases at J, with 10 bases in the middle. As DNA, the CDR3 is TGTGCCAGCAGTTTACTAGCTCCGGCAGATACGCAGTATTTT. This sequence encodes CASSLLAPADTQYF.

CDR3 nucleotides: TGTGCCATCAGTGTAGCGGGGGATCGCCAAGAGACCCAGTACTTC. This codes for CAISVAGDRQETQYF. The chain uses TRBV10-3 and TRBJ2-5, with 9 bases identical to TRBD2. Looked up from germline, CDR1 is ENHRY and CDR2 is SYGVKD. With V trimmed by 4 bases and J by 1 base, 4 bases remained unmatched. CDR3 length: 15 residues.

The rearrangement links TRBV10-3 to TRBJ2-5; D may match TRBD1 or TRBD2 (5 bases each). The germline gives CDR1 ENHRY, CDR2 SYGVKD. Deletions cut 3 bases from V and 0 bases from J, with 14 bases between. CDR3 length: 16 amino acids. The CDR3 protein is CAISDVGETHQETQYF. CDR3 nucleotide sequence: TGTGCCATCAGTGACGTGGGGGAGACCCACCAAGAGACCCAGTACTTC.

This clone showed up just once. The DNA for the CDR3 is TGTGCCAGCAGTTTACAGGGGGGGTTCACCGGGGAGCTGTTTTTT. Amino acid sequence: CASSLQGGFTGELFF. The chain couples TRBV27 to TRBJ2-2; D is tentatively TRBD1 or TRBD2 (7 bases each). With 2 bases removed from V and 4 bases from J, the gap between germline ends came to 11 bases. This CDR3 region has 15 residues. In germline, CDR1 is MNHEY, CDR2 SMNVEV (reference sequence).

The chain carries TRBV21-1 and TRBJ1-2; the D call TRBD1 from the table was never checked on the DNA. TRBV21-1 is annotated as a pseudogene. This CDR3 has 18 residues. The CDR3 reads CASSPTRDRGRPNYGYTF. For the CDR3, the DNA is TGTGCCAGCAGCCCGACTCGGGACAGGGGGCGCCCCAACTATGGCTACACCTTC.

The chain uses TRBV5-1 and TRBJ2-1; tentative D call: TRBD2 (7 bases). The CDR3 loop spans 16 amino acids. Germline CDR1 and CDR2: SGHRS and YFSETQ. The V end was cut by 3 bases, the J end by 6 bases, with 19 bases between. This chain's CDR3 is CASSWEGLDSLNEQFF. CDR3 DNA: TGCGCCAGCAGCTGGGAGGGGCTGGACAGCCTCAATGAGCAGTTCTTC. Looking up the rest from reference TRBV5-1 and TRBJ2-1 gives the full variable domain: KAGVTQTPRYLIKTRGQQVTLSCSPISGHRSVSWYQQTPGQGLQFLFEYFSETQRNKGNFPGRFSGRQFSNSRSEMNVSTLELGDSALYLCASSWEGLDSLNEQFFGPGTRLTVL.

The chain carries TRBV2 and TRBJ1-2; 7 bases fit TRBD1. V shed 6 bases and J 2 bases; nucleotides not matched to a gene: 9. From germline, CDR1 is SNHLY and CDR2 FYNNEI. The CDR3 is made up of 15 amino acids. CDR3 sequence (DNA): TGTGCCAGCAGCCAAAGTGGACAGGAAAACTATGGCTACACCTTC. Its protein product is CASSQSGQENYGYTF.

V and J are TRBV27 and TRBJ2-3, with D perhaps matching TRBD2 (7 bases). CDR3 length: 16 amino acids. Looked up from germline, CDR1 is MNHEY and CDR2 is SMNVEV (reference sequence). V was clipped by 3 bases and J by 1 base, with 14 bases between them. The CDR3 is CASSFSRGAGTDTQYF. CDR3 nucleotide sequence: TGTGCCAGCAGTTTTAGCCGGGGGGCGGGCACAGATACGCAGTATTTT.

V and J are TRBV11-2 and TRBJ2-2; weak D call: TRBD1 (6 bases). Trimming pared 1 base from V and 5 bases from J, leaving 14 bases between. This CDR3 is built from 16 residues. Germline CDR1 SGHAT, CDR2 FQNNGV. This CDR3 reads CASSLATGWITGELFF. The CDR3 DNA reads as TGTGCCAGCAGCTTAGCCACAGGGTGGATTACCGGGGAGCTGTTTTTT.

Here the CDR3 DNA reads TGTGCCAGCATGGACGGACCTTACTATAATTCACCCCTCCACTTT. Translated: CASMDGPYYNSPLHF. V gene TRBV6-1 combines with J gene TRBJ1-6; D gene unclear. V lost 7 bases to trimming and J lost 3 bases, with 13 bases between them. The CDR3 has 15 amino acids. CDR1 and CDR2 (germline): MNHNS, SASEGT.

This clone was picked up one time. The rearrangement uses TRBV27 and TRBJ1-5; no firm D call. Trimming took 3 bases from V and 0 from J, leaving 6 bases between them. The CDR3 has 14 amino acids. Germline CDR1 MNHEY, CDR2 SMNVEV (reference sequence). CDR3 nucleotide sequence: TGTGCCAGCAGTTTTAAGGATAGCAATCAGCCCCAGCATTTT. This encodes CASSFKDSNQPQHF.

This chain links TRBV10-3 with TRBJ2-1; the D gene is possibly TRBD1 (5 bases). Germline V CDR1 and CDR2: ENHRY, SYGVKD. CDR3 length equals 16 residues. Trimming took off 3 bases at V and 7 bases at J, with 19 bases between the two ends. CDR3 protein: CAISDPTQGVGNEQFF. The CDR3 DNA reads as TGTGCCATCAGTGATCCAACTCAGGGTGTTGGTAATGAGCAGTTCTTC.

This sequence joins TRBV6-6 and TRBJ1-1, with a tentative D call TRBD1 (5 bases). Germline lookup yields CDR1 MNHNY and CDR2 SVGAGI (reference sequence). This CDR3 spans 11 amino acids. With 2 bases removed from V and 12 bases from J, the gap between germline ends came to 10 bases. The CDR3 is CASSYGPGTFF. DNA for the CDR3: TGTGCCAGCAGTTACGGCCCAGGGACTTTCTTT.

The chain carries TRBV27 and TRBJ2-7; D is ambiguous. Trimming took 5 bases from V and 2 from J, leaving 16 bases between them. The germline gives CDR1 MNHEY, CDR2 SMNVEV (reference sequence). This CDR3 has 15 amino acids. The CDR3 nucleotides are TGTGCCAGCAGTCCGGACCCCTATTCCCCCTACGAGCAGTACTTC. This sequence encodes CASSPDPYSPYEQYF.

V is TRBV13 and J is TRBJ1-1, with 8 bases that match TRBD1. Germline V lookup: CDR1 PRHDT, CDR2 FYEKMQ (reference sequence). The CDR3 runs to 16 residues. V lost 5 bases and J lost 1; bases outside the gene matches: 9. CDR3 coding DNA: TGTGCCAGCAGCCCGACCTCTGACAGGGGGAACACTGAAGCTTTCTTT. Translated, it gives CASSPTSDRGNTEAFF.